One T cell receptor (beta chain) is described in this entry. Antigen: not known. Sequencing was performed with immunoSEQ multiplex PCR; in TCRdb, only in-frame clones are kept and a portion is missing. In the table there are 150,000 to 200,000 clones, about 92% of which are singletons. The data were taken from a study of T cell responses to AZD1222 COVID-19 vaccine. Study-wide results and caveats: There were vaccine-associated CD4 TCRs across spike, dominant at 160-218 and 743-854. Clonal diversity may have been underestimated, and the donors were mostly white British, with more females than males. As reported, nearly half of all spike-specific TCRs target variant regions that are unmutated. Breadth and depth of Spike-specific TCRs rose after two AZD1222 doses.

V lost 4 bases and J lost 4, with 13 bases in between. The CDR3 spans 14 residues. CDR1 and CDR2 (germline): LGHDT, YNNKEL (reference sequence). The TCR originated in an adult in good health. This specimen was peripheral blood, taken on day 0 of AZD1222 vaccination. The V gene is TRBV3-1 (or the pseudogene TRBV3-2), the J gene TRBJ1-2; TRBD1 might be the D (6 bases). CDR3 amino acids: CASSPGVTGYGYTF. CDR3 nucleotide sequence: TGTGCCAGCAGCCCAGGGGTAACGGGCTATGGCTACACCTTC.